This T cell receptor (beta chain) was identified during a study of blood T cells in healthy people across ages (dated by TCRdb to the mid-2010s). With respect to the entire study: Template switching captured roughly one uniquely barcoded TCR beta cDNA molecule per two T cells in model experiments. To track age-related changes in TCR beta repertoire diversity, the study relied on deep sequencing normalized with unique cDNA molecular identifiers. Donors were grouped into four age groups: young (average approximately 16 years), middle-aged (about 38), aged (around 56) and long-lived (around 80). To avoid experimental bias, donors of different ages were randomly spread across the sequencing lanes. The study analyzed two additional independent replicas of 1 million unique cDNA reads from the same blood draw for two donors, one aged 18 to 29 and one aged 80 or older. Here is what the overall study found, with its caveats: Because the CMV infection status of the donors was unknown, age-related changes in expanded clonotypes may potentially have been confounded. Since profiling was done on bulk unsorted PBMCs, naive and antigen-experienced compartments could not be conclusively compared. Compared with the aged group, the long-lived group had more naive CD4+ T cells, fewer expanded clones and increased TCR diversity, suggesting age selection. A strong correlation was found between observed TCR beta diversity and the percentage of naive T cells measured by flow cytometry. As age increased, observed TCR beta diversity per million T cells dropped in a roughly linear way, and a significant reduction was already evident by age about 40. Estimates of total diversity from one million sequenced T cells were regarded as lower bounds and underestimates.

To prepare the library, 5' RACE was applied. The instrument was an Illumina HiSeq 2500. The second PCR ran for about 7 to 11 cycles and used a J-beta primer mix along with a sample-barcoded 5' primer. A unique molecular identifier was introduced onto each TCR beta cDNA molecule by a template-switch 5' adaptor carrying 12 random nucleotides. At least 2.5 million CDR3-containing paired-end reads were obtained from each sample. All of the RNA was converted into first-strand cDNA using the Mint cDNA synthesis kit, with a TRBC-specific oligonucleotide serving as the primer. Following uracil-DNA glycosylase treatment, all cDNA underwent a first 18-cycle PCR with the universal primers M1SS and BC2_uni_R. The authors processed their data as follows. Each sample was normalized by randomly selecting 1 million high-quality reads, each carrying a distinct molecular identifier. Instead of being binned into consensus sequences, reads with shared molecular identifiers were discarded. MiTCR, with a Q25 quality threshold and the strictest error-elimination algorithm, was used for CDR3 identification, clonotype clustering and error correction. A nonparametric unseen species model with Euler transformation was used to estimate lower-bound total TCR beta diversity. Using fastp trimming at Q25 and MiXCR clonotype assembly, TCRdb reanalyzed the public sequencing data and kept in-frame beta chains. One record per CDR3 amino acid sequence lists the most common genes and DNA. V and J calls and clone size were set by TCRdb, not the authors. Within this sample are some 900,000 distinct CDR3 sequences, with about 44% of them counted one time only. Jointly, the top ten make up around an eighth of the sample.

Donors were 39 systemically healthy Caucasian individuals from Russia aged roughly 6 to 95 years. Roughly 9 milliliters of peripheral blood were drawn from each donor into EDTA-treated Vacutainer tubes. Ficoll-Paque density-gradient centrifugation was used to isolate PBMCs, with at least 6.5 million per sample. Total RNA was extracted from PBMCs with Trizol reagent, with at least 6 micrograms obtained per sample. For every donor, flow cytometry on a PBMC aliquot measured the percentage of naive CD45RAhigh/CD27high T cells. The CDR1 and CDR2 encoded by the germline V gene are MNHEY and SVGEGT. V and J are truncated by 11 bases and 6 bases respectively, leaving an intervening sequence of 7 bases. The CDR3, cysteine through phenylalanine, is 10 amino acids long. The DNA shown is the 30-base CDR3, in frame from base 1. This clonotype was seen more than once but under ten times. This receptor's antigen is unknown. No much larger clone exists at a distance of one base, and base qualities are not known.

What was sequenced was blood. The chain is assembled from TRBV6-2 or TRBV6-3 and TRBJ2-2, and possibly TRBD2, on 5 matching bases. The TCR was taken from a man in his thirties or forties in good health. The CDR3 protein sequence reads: CAGGSGELFF. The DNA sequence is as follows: TGTGCCGGAGGTTCCGGGGAGCTGTTTTTT.